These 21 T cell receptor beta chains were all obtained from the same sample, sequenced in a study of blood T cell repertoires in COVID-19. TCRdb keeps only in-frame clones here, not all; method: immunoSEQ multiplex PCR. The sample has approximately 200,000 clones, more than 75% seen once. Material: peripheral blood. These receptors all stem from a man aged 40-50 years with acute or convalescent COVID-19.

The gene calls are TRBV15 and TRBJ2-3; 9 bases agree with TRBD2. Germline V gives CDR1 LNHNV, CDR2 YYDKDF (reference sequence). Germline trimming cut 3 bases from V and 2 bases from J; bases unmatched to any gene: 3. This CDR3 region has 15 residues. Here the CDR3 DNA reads TGTGCCACCAGCAGGACTAGCGGAAACACAGATACGCAGTATTTT. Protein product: CATSRTSGNTDTQYF.

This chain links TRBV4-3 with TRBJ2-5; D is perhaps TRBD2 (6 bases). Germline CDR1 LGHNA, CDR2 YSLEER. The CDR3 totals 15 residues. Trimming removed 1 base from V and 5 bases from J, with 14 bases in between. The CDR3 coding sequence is TGCGCCAGCAGCCAAGGGAGTGGGGGGTATGAGACCCAGTACTTC. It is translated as CASSQGSGGYETQYF.

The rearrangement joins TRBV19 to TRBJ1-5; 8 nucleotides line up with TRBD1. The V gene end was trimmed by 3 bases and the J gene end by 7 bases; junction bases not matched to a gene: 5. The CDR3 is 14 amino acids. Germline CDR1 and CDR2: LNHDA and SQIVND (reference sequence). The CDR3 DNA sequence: TGTGCCAGTAGTATTATCAGGGGGCAGCAGCCCCAGCATTTT. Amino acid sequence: CASSIIRGQQPQHF. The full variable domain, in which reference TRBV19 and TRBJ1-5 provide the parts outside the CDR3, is DGGITQSPKYLFRKEGQNVTLSCEQNLNHDAMYWYRQDPGQGLRLIYYSQIVNDFQKGDIAEGYSVSREKKESFPLTVTSAQKNPTAFYLCASSIIRGQQPQHFGDGTRLSIL.

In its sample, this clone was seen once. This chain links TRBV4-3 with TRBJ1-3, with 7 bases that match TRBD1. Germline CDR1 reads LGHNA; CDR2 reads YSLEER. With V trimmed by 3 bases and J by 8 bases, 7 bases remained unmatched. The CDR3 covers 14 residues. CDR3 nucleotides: TGCGCCAGCAGCCAGACAGGGTCTTCGGACACCATATATTTT. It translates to CASSQTGSSDTIYF.

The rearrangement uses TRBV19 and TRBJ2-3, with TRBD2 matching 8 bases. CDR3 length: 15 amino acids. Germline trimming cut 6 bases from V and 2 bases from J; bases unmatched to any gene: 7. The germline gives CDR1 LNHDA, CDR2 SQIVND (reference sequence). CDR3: CASSIGGAITDTQYF. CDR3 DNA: TGTGCCAGTAGCATCGGGGGGGCCATCACAGATACGCAGTATTTT. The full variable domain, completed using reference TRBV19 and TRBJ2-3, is DGGITQSPKYLFRKEGQNVTLSCEQNLNHDAMYWYRQDPGQGLRLIYYSQIVNDFQKGDIAEGYSVSREKKESFPLTVTSAQKNPTAFYLCASSIGGAITDTQYFGPGTRLTVL.

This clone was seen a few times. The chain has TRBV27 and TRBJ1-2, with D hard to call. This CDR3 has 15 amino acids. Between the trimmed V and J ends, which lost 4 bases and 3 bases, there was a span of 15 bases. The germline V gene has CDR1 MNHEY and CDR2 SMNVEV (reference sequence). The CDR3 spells CASSSPGLGDYGYTF. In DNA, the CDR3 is TGTGCCAGCAGTTCCCCTGGACTGGGTGACTATGGCTACACCTTC.

CDR3 amino acids: CAWSYPSGANVLTF. CDR3 bases: TGTGCCTGGAGTTATCCGTCTGGGGCCAACGTCCTGACTTTC. V is TRBV30 and J is TRBJ2-6; D is unclear. CDR1 and CDR2 from the germline V gene are GTSNPN and SVGIG (reference sequence). V dropped 2 bases and J dropped 1 base, with 6 bases sitting between them. This CDR3 spans 14 amino acids.

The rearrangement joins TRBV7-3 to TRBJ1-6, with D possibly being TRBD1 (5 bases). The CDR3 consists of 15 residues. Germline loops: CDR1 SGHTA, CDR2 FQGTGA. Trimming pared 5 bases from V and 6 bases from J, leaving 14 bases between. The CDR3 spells CASSQGAKANSPLHF. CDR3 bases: TGTGCCAGCAGCCAAGGGGCGAAGGCTAATTCACCCCTCCACTTT.

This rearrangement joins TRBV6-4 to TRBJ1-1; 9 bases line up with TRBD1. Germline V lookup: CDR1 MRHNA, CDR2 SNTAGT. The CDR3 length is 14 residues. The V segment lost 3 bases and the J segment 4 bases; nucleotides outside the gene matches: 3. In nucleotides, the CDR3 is TGTGCCAGCAGTGAACAGGGGGCTCGCACTGAAGCTTTCTTT. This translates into CASSEQGARTEAFF.

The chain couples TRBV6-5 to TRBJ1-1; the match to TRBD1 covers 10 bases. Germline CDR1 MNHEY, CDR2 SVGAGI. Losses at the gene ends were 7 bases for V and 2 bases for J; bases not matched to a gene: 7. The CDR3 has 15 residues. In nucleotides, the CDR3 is TGTGCCAGCACTCCCGGGACAGGGGATAACACTGAAGCTTTCTTT. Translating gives CASTPGTGDNTEAFF.

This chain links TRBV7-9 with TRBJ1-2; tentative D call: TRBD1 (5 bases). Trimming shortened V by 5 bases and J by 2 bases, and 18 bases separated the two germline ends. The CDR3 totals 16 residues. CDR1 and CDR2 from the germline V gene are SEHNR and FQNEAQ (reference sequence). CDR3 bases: TGTGCCAGCAGCCCGACCGGCGGAGACAGCAACTATGGCTACACCTTC. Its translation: CASSPTGGDSNYGYTF.

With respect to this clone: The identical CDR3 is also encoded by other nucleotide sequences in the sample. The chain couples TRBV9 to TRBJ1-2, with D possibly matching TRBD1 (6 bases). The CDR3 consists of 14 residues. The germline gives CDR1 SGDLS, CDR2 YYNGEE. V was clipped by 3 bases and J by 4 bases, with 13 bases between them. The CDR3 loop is CASSAEQGLYGYTF. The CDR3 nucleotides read TGTGCCAGCAGCGCTGAACAGGGTCTCTATGGCTACACCTTC.

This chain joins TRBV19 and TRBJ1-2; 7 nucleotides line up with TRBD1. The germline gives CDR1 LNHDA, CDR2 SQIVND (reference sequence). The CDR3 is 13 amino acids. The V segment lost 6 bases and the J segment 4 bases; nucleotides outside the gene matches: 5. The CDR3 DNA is TGTGCCAGTAGCGAACAGGGGTTCTATGGCTACACCTTC. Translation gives CASSEQGFYGYTF.

The CDR3 region has the DNA TGCAGTAGGGGGGGGATGGAGACCCAGTACTTC. It translates to CSRGGMETQYF. The chain has TRBV20-1 and TRBJ2-5, with D tentatively TRBD2 (7 bases). CDR1 and CDR2 (germline): DFQATT, SNEGSKA (reference sequence). The CDR3 runs to 11 residues. V was pared by 8 bases and J by 5 bases, with 12 bases between.

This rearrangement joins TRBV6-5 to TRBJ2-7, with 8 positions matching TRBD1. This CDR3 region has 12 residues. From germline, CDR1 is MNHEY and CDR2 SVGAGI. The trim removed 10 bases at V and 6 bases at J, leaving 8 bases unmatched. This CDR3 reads CATGDRPGEQYF. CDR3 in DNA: TGTGCCACCGGGGACAGGCCAGGCGAGCAGTACTTC.

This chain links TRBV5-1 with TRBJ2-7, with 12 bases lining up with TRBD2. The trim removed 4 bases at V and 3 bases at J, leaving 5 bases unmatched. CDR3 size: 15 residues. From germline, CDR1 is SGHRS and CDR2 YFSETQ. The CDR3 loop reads CASSPGLAGSYEQYF. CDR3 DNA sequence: TGCGCCAGCAGCCCCGGACTAGCGGGGAGCTACGAGCAGTACTTC.

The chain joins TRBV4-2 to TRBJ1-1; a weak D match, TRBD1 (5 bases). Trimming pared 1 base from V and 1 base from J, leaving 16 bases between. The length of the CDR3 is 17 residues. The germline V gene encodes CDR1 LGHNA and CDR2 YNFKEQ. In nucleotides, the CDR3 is TGTGCCAGCAGCCAAGCTTGGGGCACGGTTAAGAACACTGAAGCTTTCTTT. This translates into CASSQAWGTVKNTEAFF.

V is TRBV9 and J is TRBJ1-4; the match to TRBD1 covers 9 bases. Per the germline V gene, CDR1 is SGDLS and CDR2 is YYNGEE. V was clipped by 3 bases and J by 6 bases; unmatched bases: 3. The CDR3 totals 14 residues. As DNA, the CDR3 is TGTGCCAGCAGCGCACAGGGGGCGGATGAAAAACTGTTTTTT. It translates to CASSAQGADEKLFF.

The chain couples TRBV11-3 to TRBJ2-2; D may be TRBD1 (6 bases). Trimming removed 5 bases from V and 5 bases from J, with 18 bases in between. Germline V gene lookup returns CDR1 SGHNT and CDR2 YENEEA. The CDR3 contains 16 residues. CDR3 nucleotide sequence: TGTGCCAGCAGCCACCGGGACACATGGAGGACCGGGGAGCTGTTTTTT. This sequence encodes CASSHRDTWRTGELFF.

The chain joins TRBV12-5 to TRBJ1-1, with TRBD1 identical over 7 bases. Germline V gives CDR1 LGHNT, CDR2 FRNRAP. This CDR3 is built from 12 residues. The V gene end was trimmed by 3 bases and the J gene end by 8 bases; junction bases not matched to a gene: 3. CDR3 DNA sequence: TGTGCTAGTGGTTTTAGGGACAGCGAAGCTTTCTTT. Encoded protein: CASGFRDSEAFF.

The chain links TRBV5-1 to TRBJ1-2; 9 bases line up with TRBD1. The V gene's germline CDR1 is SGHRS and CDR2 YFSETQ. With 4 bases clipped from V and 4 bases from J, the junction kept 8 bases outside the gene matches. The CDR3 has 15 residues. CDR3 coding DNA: TGCGCCAGCAGCCCCCGGGGACAGGGTGTCTATGGCTACACCTTC. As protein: CASSPRGQGVYGYTF.